The next 10 T cell receptor beta chains were all read from a single sample in a study of blood T cells in healthy people across ages. A sample-barcoded 5' primer and a J-beta primer mix were used in a second PCR of roughly 7 to 11 cycles. Via MiXCR, TCRdb re-called the 5' RACE reads, giving one row per CDR3 protein. The sample carries 1.5 million to 2 million distinct CDR3 sequences, about 28% recorded once. The specimen sequenced was blood. The source is a woman in her thirties in good health.

J is TRBJ2-4 and V is TRBV7-8, with unresolved D. The V gene's germline CDR1 is SGHVS and CDR2 FQNEAQ. CDR3 length: 13 residues. Trimming took off 5 bases at V and 8 bases at J, with 13 bases between the two ends. Here the CDR3 reads CASSVLLRDIQYF. The CDR3 nucleotides read TGTGCCAGCAGCGTCCTCCTTAGGGACATTCAGTACTTC.

V is TRBV10-3 and J is TRBJ1-5, with 11 bases that match TRBD1. V shed 0 bases and J 1 base; nucleotides not matched to a gene: 11. Germline values: CDR1 ENHRY, CDR2 SYGVKD. This CDR3 contains 20 residues. The CDR3 nucleotides are TGTGCCATCAGTGAGTCGTATCATTGGACAGGGGGCGGGAGCAATCAGCCCCAGCATTTT. Protein product: CAISESYHWTGGGSNQPQHF.

A word on this clonotype: Being one base from a much bigger clone, this may be a read error. This chain uses TRBV29-1 with TRBJ2-3; no clear D gene. CDR1 is SQVTM, CDR2 ANQGSEA, per germline. This CDR3 is built from 12 residues. CDR3 nucleotides: TGCAGCGCCAAACCCCGTCAAGATATGCAGTATTTT. This sequence encodes CSAKPRQDMQYF.

The chain is built from TRBV7-2 and TRBJ2-3, with D perhaps matching TRBD2 (6 bases). CDR1 and CDR2 from the germline V gene are SGHTA and FQGNSA. The CDR3 contains 16 residues. V lost 1 base and J 1 base, leaving 12 bases between the germline ends. Here the CDR3 reads CASSLVALAGTDTQYF. CDR3 nucleotides: TGTGCCAGCAGCTTAGTAGCCTTAGCGGGCACAGATACGCAGTATTTT. The entire variable domain, with the rest obtained from reference TRBV7-2 and TRBJ2-3, is as follows: GAGVSQSPSNKVTEKGKDVELRCDPISGHTALYWYRQSLGQGLEFLIYFQGNSAPDKSGLPSDRFSAERTGGSVSTLTIQRTQQEDSAVYLCASSLVALAGTDTQYFGPGTRLTVL.

This clonotype occurred a few times. The chain has TRBV10-3 and TRBJ2-7; 8 positions match TRBD1. This CDR3 contains 12 residues. J was trimmed by 3 bases and V by 8 bases; bases with no gene match: 3. Germline CDR1 and CDR2: ENHRY and SYGVKD. CDR3 nucleotides: TGTGCCATCGGACAGGGAGACTACGAGCAGTACTTC. Translation: CAIGQGDYEQYF.

The rearrangement joins TRBV7-2 to TRBJ2-5; D might be TRBD1 or TRBD2, each matching 6 bases. CDR1 is SGHTA, CDR2 FQGNSA, per germline. There are 15 residues in the CDR3. V was trimmed by 3 bases and J by 11 bases, leaving 22 bases between them. The CDR3 region is CASSLGAGLRNEQYF. The CDR3 DNA sequence: TGTGCCAGCAGCTTGGGGGCGGGGTTAAGGAATGAGCAGTACTTC.

This chain connects TRBV20-1 to TRBJ1-2; possible D gene TRBD1, 5 bases. Trimming pared 5 bases from V and 8 bases from J, leaving 21 bases between. The CDR3 is made up of 14 amino acids. CDR1 is DFQATT and CDR2 is SNEGSKA in the germline V gene (reference sequence). CDR3 coding DNA: TGCAGTGCTCGAACCCTAATGATAGAGGGGGGCTACACCTTC. Translating it yields CSARTLMIEGGYTF.

This clonotype has just a few counts. The chain joins TRBV6-6 to TRBJ2-7, with no clear D. The CDR3 runs to 13 residues. Germline CDR1 reads MNHNY; CDR2 reads SVGAGI (reference sequence). Deletions cut 6 bases from V and 2 bases from J, with 11 bases between. The CDR3 sequence: CASSKGETYEQYF. The CDR3 coding sequence is TGTGCCAGCAGCAAAGGAGAGACCTACGAGCAGTACTTC.

This clonotype was seen a handful of times. The chain uses TRBV27 and TRBJ2-3; 7 bases line up with TRBD2. The V gene's germline CDR1 is MNHEY and CDR2 SMNVEV (reference sequence). CDR3 length: 15 residues. The ends lost 2 bases at V and 7 bases at J; junction bases unmatched: 9. The CDR3 protein is CASSLAPSGRNTQYF. DNA of the CDR3: TGTGCCAGCAGTTTAGCCCCTAGCGGAAGGAATACGCAGTATTTT.

This clonotype came up a few times. One junction end does not reproduce the germline sequence, and a read error may be involved. The chain employs TRBV7-7 and TRBJ2-5, with 8 bases fitting TRBD2. The germline CDR1 and CDR2 sequences are SSHAT and FNYEAQ (reference sequence). The CDR3 runs to 15 residues. The CDR3 nucleotides read TGTGCCAACAGCCGCAGCGGGGGTATACAAGAGACCCAGTACTTC. Protein product: CANSRSGGIQETQYF.